The rows below give T cell receptor beta chains drawn from one sample of a study of control samples from healthy donors and cancer patients. Some clones are missing from TCRdb's copy, which holds only in-frame ones; the method was immunoSEQ multiplex PCR. The data contain 150,000 or so clones, about 91% of them singletons. The specimen was blood. Source of these receptors: a man between 18 and 29 years old in good health. Both conserved end residues are part of each CDR3. The order of the fields is D gene, J gene, V gene, CDR3 DNA, CDR3 protein. The D gene is left open where the match is weak.

>-|TRBJ2-1|TRBV4-2
TGTGCCAGCGGGCCGAGCTCCTACAATGAGCAGTTCTTC
CASGPSSYNEQFF
>-|TRBJ1-1|TRBV7-2
TGTGCCAGCAGCTTGAGGATGAACACTGAAGCTTTCTTT
CASSLRMNTEAFF
>TRBD2|TRBJ2-5|TRBV4-3
TGCGCCAGCAGCCAATTGGCGGGGGTGGGAGAGACCCAGTACTTC
CASSQLAGVGETQYF
>-|TRBJ2-2|TRBV3-1/TRBV3-2
TGTGCCAGCAGCCAAGATCGGGGCGAGAGGACCGGGGAGCTGTTTTTT
CASSQDRGERTGELFF
>TRBD1|TRBJ1-2|TRBV30
TGTGCCTGGATCACAGGGGGCTGGAGCTATGGCTACACCTTC
CAWITGGWSYGYTF
>-|TRBJ1-1|TRBV6-5
TGTGCCAGCAGTTTCGGGTCGGGGACTGAAGCTTTCTTT
CASSFGSGTEAFF
>-|TRBJ2-5|TRBV5-3
TGTGCCAGAAGCTTTGACATCCAAGAGACCCAGTACTTC
CARSFDIQETQYF
>-|TRBJ2-3|TRBV7-2
TGTGCCAGCAGCTTAGGTGGACCGGGCACAGATACGCAGTATTTT
CASSLGGPGTDTQYF
>-|TRBJ1-3|TRBV7-9
TGTGCCAGCAGCGAAATCCAGATCTCTGGAAACACCATATATTTT
CASSEIQISGNTIYF
>-|TRBJ2-3|TRBV19
TGTGCCAGTAGTAATGGGGACATCACCCGGGATACGCAGTATTTT
CASSNGDITRDTQYF
>-|TRBJ1-1|TRBV25-1
TGTGCCAGCACCCGCCGGGGGGACACTGAAGCTTTCTTT
CASTRRGDTEAFF
>-|TRBJ2-7|TRBV6-5
TGTGCCAGCAGTCCGACAGGGAGGATCTACGAGCAGTACTTC
CASSPTGRIYEQYF
>-|TRBJ1-2|TRBV3-1/TRBV3-2
TGTGCCAGCAGCCAAGCCGGAGGACGGGGGCCTGGAAACTATGGCTACACCTTC
CASSQAGGRGPGNYGYTF
>-|TRBJ2-1|TRBV4-3
TGCGCCAGCAGCGCGGGACTTGGAGTTGATGAGCAGTTCTTC
CASSAGLGVDEQFF
>-|TRBJ2-4|TRBV18
TGTGCCAGCTCACCACAGTATGGAGGGGTTGGGGACATTCAGTACTTC
CASSPQYGGVGDIQYF
>-|TRBJ2-2|TRBV7-3
TGTGCCAGCAGCCCAGTTTCCGGGGGCGGGGAGCTGTTTTTT
CASSPVSGGGELFF
>-|TRBJ2-1|TRBV28
TGTGCCAGCAGCTCAGGGGGGGGATACAATGAGCAGTTCTTC
CASSSGGGYNEQFF
>-|TRBJ1-2|TRBV19
TGTGCCAGTAGTATAGGACCTATGGCTAACTATGGCTACACCTTC
CASSIGPMANYGYTF